One and the same sample provided the 26 T cell receptor beta chains below, sequenced in a study of T cell clones after liver transplantation. Only in-frame clones appear in the TCRdb table, and some are missing; sequencing was by immunoSEQ multiplex PCR. The sample shows tens of thousands of clones, roughly 90% of them seen only once. Sequenced here: CD4+ T cells from blood, sampled before liver transplant. The origin of the receptors is a human donor who received a liver transplant.

The CDR3 sequence is CASSLGTSNEQFF. The DNA of the CDR3 is TGTGCCAGCAGCCTAGGGACTAGCAATGAGCAGTTCTTC. The gene calls are TRBV7-8 and TRBJ2-1; 8 bases line up with TRBD2. Germline V lookup: CDR1 SGHVS, CDR2 FQNEAQ. This CDR3 spans 13 amino acids. Trimming took 5 bases from V and 6 from J; bases not matched to a gene: 3.

This clone came up once. The V gene is TRBV6-1, the J gene TRBJ2-7; 8 bases line up with TRBD2. This CDR3 comprises 16 residues. With V trimmed by 1 base and J by 7 bases, 12 bases remained unmatched. Germline V gene sequence: CDR1 MNHNS, CDR2 SASEGT. CDR3 region: CASSEDPAGAVGEQYF. CDR3 nucleotides: TGTGCCAGCAGTGAAGACCCAGCGGGGGCCGTTGGGGAGCAGTACTTC.

The V and J genes are TRBV6-5 and TRBJ2-5; maybe TRBD1 (6 bases). Trimming removed 6 bases from V and 1 base from J, with 12 bases in between. CDR1 and CDR2 from the germline V gene are MNHEY and SVGAGI. This CDR3 is built from 14 residues. The CDR3 reads CASRKQGLQETQYF. CDR3 DNA sequence: TGTGCCAGCAGAAAACAGGGCCTCCAAGAGACCCAGTACTTC.

This chain links TRBV7-9 with TRBJ2-2; 9 bases line up with TRBD2. CDR3 length equals 14 residues. Germline CDR1 reads SEHNR; CDR2 reads FQNEAQ (reference sequence). Trimming at V came to 11 bases and at J to 5 bases, leaving 9 bases not matched to a gene. CDR3 bases: TGTGCCGGCCTGACTAGCGGAAGAACCGGGGAGCTGTTTTTT. Translating gives CAGLTSGRTGELFF.

The chain employs TRBV4-2 and TRBJ2-1, with D perhaps being TRBD1 or TRBD2 (6 bases each). The ends were cut back, 1 base at V and 10 bases at J, with 11 bases in the middle. This CDR3 region has 13 residues. Germline V lookup: CDR1 LGHNA, CDR2 YNFKEQ. The DNA of the CDR3 is TGTGCCAGCAGCCAAGGCGGAGGGGGAGAGCAGTTCTTC. Its translation: CASSQGGGGEQFF.

In this sample, this clone turned up once. CDR3 protein: CASSPGTVNQPQHF. CDR3 DNA: TGTGCCAGCAGCCCCGGGACAGTTAATCAGCCCCAGCATTTT. The rearrangement joins TRBV6-1 to TRBJ1-5; 7 bases fit TRBD1. The CDR3 spans 14 residues. Germline loops: CDR1 MNHNS, CDR2 SASEGT. J gave up 4 bases and V 6 bases, and 6 bases lay outside the gene matches.

The V gene is TRBV2, the J gene TRBJ2-7; either TRBD1 or TRBD2 may fit D (5 bases each). CDR1 and CDR2 (germline): SNHLY, FYNNEI. This CDR3 contains 13 residues. Trimming removed 7 bases from V and 7 bases from J, with 17 bases in between. CDR3 coding DNA: TGTGCCAGCAAATACGGGGCCCTCACGGAGCAGTACTTC. This codes for CASKYGALTEQYF.

V gene TRBV11-3 combines with J gene TRBJ2-3, with 8 bases lining up with TRBD1. Germline assignment: CDR1 SGHNT and CDR2 YENEEA. The CDR3 length is 17 residues. The V and J ends lost 3 bases and 3 bases, in that order; junction bases with no gene match: 11. The CDR3 here is CASSFYGQGVETDTQYF. For the CDR3, the DNA is TGTGCCAGCAGCTTTTATGGACAGGGCGTTGAAACAGATACGCAGTATTTT.

The chain uses TRBV9 and TRBJ2-7; maybe TRBD2 (7 bases). CDR1 is SGDLS and CDR2 is YYNGEE in the germline V gene. This CDR3 comprises 13 residues. V lost 1 base to trimming and J lost 8 bases, with 13 bases between them. CDR3 amino acids: CASSVQGREKQYF. The CDR3 bases are TGTGCCAGCAGCGTACAGGGGAGGGAAAAGCAGTACTTC.

The rearrangement uses TRBV6-1 and TRBJ2-7, with TRBD1 identical over 11 bases. Unmatched junction bases numbered 8, after V lost 6 bases and J lost 4 bases. Germline V gene lookup returns CDR1 MNHNS and CDR2 SASEGT. The CDR3 length is 15 residues. The CDR3 bases are TGTGCCAGCAGAGAGGACAGGGGGCGGATTTACGAGCAGTACTTC. Its translation is CASREDRGRIYEQYF.

The chain has TRBV4-2 and TRBJ2-3, with TRBD2 identical over 7 bases. CDR1 and CDR2 (germline): LGHNA, YNFKEQ. The CDR3 extends over 16 amino acids. Losses at the gene ends were 3 bases for V and 3 bases for J; bases not matched to a gene: 9. CDR3 protein: CASSQGGGDETDTQYF. The CDR3, as DNA: TGTGCCAGCAGCCAGGGTGGGGGGGATGAAACAGATACGCAGTATTTT.

The chain joins TRBV11-2 to TRBJ2-7; 8 nucleotides agree with TRBD1. Looked up from germline, CDR1 is SGHAT and CDR2 is FQNNGV. The ends lost 6 bases at V and 1 base at J; junction bases unmatched: 17. The CDR3 length is 18 residues. CDR3 nucleotide sequence: TGTGCCAGCAGATCACCTCGGACAGGGATAAGCCCTTCCTACGAGCAGTACTTC. The encoded protein is CASRSPRTGISPSYEQYF. The whole variable domain, filled in from reference TRBV11-2 and TRBJ2-7, reads EAGVAQSPRYKIIEKRQSVAFWCNPISGHATLYWYQQILGQGPKLLIQFQNNGVVDDSQLPKDRFSAERLKGVDSTLKIQPAKLEDSAVYLCASRSPRTGISPSYEQYFGPGTRLTVT.

This chain joins TRBV15 and TRBJ1-5, with D unclear. The CDR3 is 16 residues long. Trimming took 3 bases from V and 5 from J, leaving 17 bases between them. The germline gives CDR1 LNHNV, CDR2 YYDKDF (reference sequence). The CDR3 is CATSRDASTADQPQHF. CDR3 nucleotide sequence: TGTGCCACCAGCAGGGACGCGTCGACGGCGGATCAGCCCCAGCATTTT. The full variable domain, in which reference TRBV15 and TRBJ1-5 provide the parts outside the CDR3, is DAMVIQNPRYQVTQFGKPVTLSCSQTLNHNVMYWYQQKSSQAPKLLFHYYDKDFNNEADTPDNFQSRRPNTSFCFLDIRSPGLGDTAMYLCATSRDASTADQPQHFGDGTRLSIL.

Here the CDR3 DNA reads TGCGCCAGCAGCACCGACGTGAACACTGAAGCTTTCTTT. Translation: CASSTDVNTEAFF. The rearrangement links TRBV5-1 to TRBJ1-1; D unresolved. Germline lookup yields CDR1 SGHRS and CDR2 YFSETQ. The CDR3 has 13 residues. V lost 4 bases and J 0 bases, leaving 7 bases between the germline ends.

The V gene is TRBV5-1, the J gene TRBJ2-1; 12 nucleotides match TRBD1. The junction had 8 bases not matched to a gene; V was cut back by 7 bases and J by 6 bases. CDR1 is SGHRS, CDR2 YFSETQ, per germline. This CDR3 region has 15 residues. CDR3 coding DNA: TGCGCCAGCTTTACTCGGGACAGGGGGCTCAATGAGCAGTTCTTC. Residues: CASFTRDRGLNEQFF. Together with reference TRBV5-1 and TRBJ2-1, the CDR3 gives the full variable domain: KAGVTQTPRYLIKTRGQQVTLSCSPISGHRSVSWYQQTPGQGLQFLFEYFSETQRNKGNFPGRFSGRQFSNSRSEMNVSTLELGDSALYLCASFTRDRGLNEQFFGPGTRLTVL.

J is TRBJ2-7 and V is TRBV2; TRBD2 matches at 7 bases. With V trimmed by 3 bases and J by 5 bases, 10 bases remained unmatched. The V gene's germline CDR1 is SNHLY and CDR2 FYNNEI. CDR3 length equals 15 residues. The CDR3 sequence is CASSDMGEGRNEQYF. The DNA for the CDR3 is TGTGCCAGCAGTGATATGGGGGAGGGCCGGAACGAGCAGTACTTC.

V is TRBV11-1 and J is TRBJ2-5, with D perhaps matching TRBD1 (6 bases). CDR1 SGHAT and CDR2 FQDESV come from the germline V gene (reference sequence). Trimming stripped 4 bases from V and 1 base from J, with 10 bases between. The CDR3 spans 14 residues. The CDR3 coding sequence is TGTGCCAGCAGCTCCGGACAGCCCCAAGAGACCCAGTACTTC. Its protein is CASSSGQPQETQYF. The variable domain in full, with the rest retrieved from reference TRBV11-1 and TRBJ2-5, is EAEVAQSPRYKITEKSQAVAFWCDPISGHATLYWYRQILGQGPELLVQFQDESVVDDSQLPKDRFSAERLKGVDSTLKIQPAELGDSAMYLCASSSGQPQETQYFGPGTRLLVL.

V gene TRBV7-9 combines with J gene TRBJ2-3; D possibly matches TRBD1 or TRBD2 (5 bases each). V gave up 4 bases and J gave up 1 base, with 15 bases separating them. CDR1 SEHNR and CDR2 FQNEAQ come from the germline V gene (reference sequence). This CDR3 is built from 16 residues. The CDR3 sequence is CASSSRDPDRTDTQYF. Here the CDR3 DNA reads TGTGCCAGCAGCTCCCGGGACCCAGATCGCACAGATACGCAGTATTTT.

This sequence joins TRBV7-2 and TRBJ2-4; D possibly matches TRBD1 or TRBD2 (6 bases each). The CDR3 is 15 residues long. CDR1 and CDR2 from the germline V gene are SGHTA and FQGNSA. V was shortened by 4 bases and J by 3 bases, with 13 bases between the two germline ends. CDR3 sequence: CASSYGGAVKNIQYF. CDR3 in DNA: TGTGCCAGCAGCTACGGGGGCGCGGTCAAAAACATTCAGTACTTC. Drawing the rest from reference TRBV7-2 and TRBJ2-4, the complete variable domain is GAGVSQSPSNKVTEKGKDVELRCDPISGHTALYWYRQSLGQGLEFLIYFQGNSAPDKSGLPSDRFSAERTGGSVSTLTIQRTQQEDSAVYLCASSYGGAVKNIQYFGAGTRLSVL.

Here the CDR3 DNA reads TGTGCCAGCAGCCCGCGGGGTCCGGCTTCCCTCTATGGCTACACCTTC. Its protein product is CASSPRGPASLYGYTF. This sequence joins TRBV9 and TRBJ1-2; no firm D call. V was shortened by 4 bases and J by 4 bases, with 20 bases between the two germline ends. This CDR3 region has 16 residues. Germline-derived CDR1 and CDR2 are SGDLS and YYNGEE.

The chain is built from TRBV7-2 and TRBJ2-7; a possible D gene is TRBD1 (6 bases). The CDR3 loop spans 14 amino acids. V dropped 0 bases and J dropped 7 bases, with 13 bases sitting between them. Germline V lookup: CDR1 SGHTA, CDR2 FQGNSA. The CDR3 sequence: CASSLAQGLREQYF. The CDR3 coding sequence is TGTGCCAGCAGCTTAGCCCAGGGGCTGCGAGAGCAGTACTTC.

The chain is built from TRBV7-2 and TRBJ1-1; D is perhaps TRBD1 (5 bases). Trimming shortened V by 2 bases and J by 0 bases, and 10 bases separated the two germline ends. The CDR3 runs 15 residues. Germline CDR1 reads SGHTA; CDR2 reads FQGNSA. The CDR3 nucleotides read TGTGCCAGCAGCTTAAGGGGCGCCCTGAACACTGAAGCTTTCTTT. Translation gives CASSLRGALNTEAFF.

This clone occurred once. The genes are TRBV18 and TRBJ1-2; no definite D call. V was pared by 0 bases and J by 8 bases, with 16 bases between. This CDR3 is built from 15 residues. Germline V lookup: CDR1 KGHSH, CDR2 LQKENI. CDR3 in amino acids: CASSPPGGRVGGYTF. In DNA form, the CDR3 reads TGTGCCAGCTCACCACCGGGAGGAAGGGTTGGGGGCTACACCTTC.

This rearrangement joins TRBV2 to TRBJ2-3, with D maybe TRBD1 (5 bases). Trimming left V 4 bases short and J 0 bases short, with 8 bases between. The germline CDR1 and CDR2 sequences are SNHLY and FYNNEI. The CDR3 covers 14 residues. This CDR3 reads CASSAQGSTDTQYF. DNA for the CDR3: TGTGCCAGCAGTGCCCAGGGAAGCACAGATACGCAGTATTTT. Supplemented by reference TRBV2 and TRBJ2-3, the full variable domain reads EPEVTQTPSHQVTQMGQEVILRCVPISNHLYFYWYRQILGQKVEFLVSFYNNEISEKSEIFDDQFSVERPDGSNFTLKIRSTKLEDSAMYFCASSAQGSTDTQYFGPGTRLTVL.

The CDR3 bases are TGTGCCAGCAGCAAAGAAACCCCCTTGAGGACTAGCAACTACGAGCAGTACTTC. Encoded protein: CASSKETPLRTSNYEQYF. This sequence joins TRBV21-1 and TRBJ2-7; TRBD2 is taken as the D call from the table, unchecked against the DNA. TRBV21-1 is annotated as a pseudogene. The CDR3 is made up of 18 amino acids.

This clone showed up just once. This chain links TRBV7-6 with TRBJ2-1; 13 nucleotides line up with TRBD2. Germline CDR1 and CDR2: SGHVS and FNYEAQ. The CDR3 sequence is 14 residues long. Trimming took 8 bases from V and 5 from J; bases not matched to a gene: 3. The chain's CDR3 is CASWGLAGNNEQFF. The CDR3 DNA reads as TGTGCCAGCTGGGGACTAGCGGGGAACAATGAGCAGTTCTTC.